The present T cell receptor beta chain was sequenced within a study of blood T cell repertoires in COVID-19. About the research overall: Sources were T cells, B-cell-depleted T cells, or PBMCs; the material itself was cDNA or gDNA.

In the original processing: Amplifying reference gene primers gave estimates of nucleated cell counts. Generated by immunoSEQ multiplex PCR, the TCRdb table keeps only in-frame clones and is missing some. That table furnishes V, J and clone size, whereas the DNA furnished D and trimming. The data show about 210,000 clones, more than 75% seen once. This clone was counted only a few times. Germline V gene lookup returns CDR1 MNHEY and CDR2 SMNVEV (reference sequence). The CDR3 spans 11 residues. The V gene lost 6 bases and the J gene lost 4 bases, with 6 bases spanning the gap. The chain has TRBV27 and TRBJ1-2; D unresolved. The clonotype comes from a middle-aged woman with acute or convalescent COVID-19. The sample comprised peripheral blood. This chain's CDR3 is CASRATYGYTF. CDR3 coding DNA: TGTGCCAGCAGGGCCACCTATGGCTACACCTTC.